These T cell receptor beta chains were read from a single sample in a study of Ad26.COV2.S vaccination and SARS-CoV-2 variants. Only in-frame clones appear in the TCRdb table, and some are missing; sequencing was by immunoSEQ multiplex PCR. The sample carries some 370,000 clones, around four fifths recorded once. Here the sequenced sample was peripheral blood, taken in a trial of Ad26.COV2.S vaccine versus placebo. Receptor source: a person aged 18-65 years who received the Ad26.COV2.S COVID-19 vaccine or a placebo. Both conserved end residues are part of each CDR3. A D gene is named only where the DNA matches it firmly. Not every row has a clone size; where given, it reads once, few, many or a size class.

.	15	.	TRBV7-3	TRBJ2-3	CASSLTVTSTDTQYF	TGTGCCAGCAGCTTAACCGTGACTAGCACAGATACGCAGTATTTT
.	14	.	TRBV19	TRBJ1-2	CASSIGLNPYGYTF	TGTGCCAGTAGTATCGGGCTTAACCCTTATGGCTACACCTTC
.	13	.	TRBV7-9	TRBJ2-1	CASRQGPRNEQFF	TGTGCCAGCAGGCAAGGCCCACGGAATGAGCAGTTCTTC
TRBD1	15	.	TRBV6-5	TRBJ1-2	CASSKPGQGAYGYTF	TGTGCCAGCAGTAAACCGGGACAGGGGGCCTATGGCTACACCTTC
.	19	.	TRBV5-5	TRBJ2-5	CASSPLGNPYSDIQETQYF	TGTGCCAGCAGCCCTCTTGGTAACCCCTACTCGGACATCCAAGAGACCCAGTACTTC
.	14	.	TRBV6-5	TRBJ1-2	CASSPETMNYGYTF	TGTGCCAGCAGCCCAGAGACTATGAACTATGGCTACACCTTC
.	12	.	TRBV12-3/TRBV12-4	TRBJ2-7	CASSRASYEQYF	TGTGCCAGCAGTCGGGCCAGCTACGAGCAGTACTTC
.	13	.	TRBV27	TRBJ1-2	CASSPQPNYGYTF	TGTGCCAGCAGTCCCCAACCTAACTATGGCTACACCTTC
.	14	.	TRBV4-1	TRBJ2-5	CASSQGVGEETQYF	TGCGCCAGCAGCCAAGGAGTGGGGGAGGAGACCCAGTACTTC
.	14	few	TRBV5-4	TRBJ2-7	CASSLGFPRDEQYF	TGTGCCAGCAGCTTGGGGTTCCCTAGGGACGAGCAGTACTTC
TRBD1	16	.	TRBV6-2/TRBV6-3	TRBJ2-5	CASSYSEDRGGETQYF	TGTGCCAGCAGTTACTCCGAGGACAGGGGGGGAGAGACCCAGTACTTC
.	15	.	TRBV24-1	TRBJ2-1	CATSSLTTGLEEQFF	TGTGCCACCAGTTCCTTGACGACGGGCCTTGAGGAGCAGTTCTTC
TRBD2	17	.	TRBV7-9	TRBJ2-3	CASSLGLAGSRTDTQYF	TGTGCCAGCAGCTTAGGACTAGCGGGCTCCCGCACAGATACGCAGTATTTT
TRBD1	12	.	TRBV5-1	TRBJ2-7	CASSGQGYEQYF	TGCGCCAGCAGCGGACAGGGTTACGAGCAGTACTTC
TRBD2	16	.	TRBV5-1	TRBJ2-1	CASSLSGTALYNEQFF	TGCGCCAGCAGCTTGAGCGGGACGGCGCTTTACAATGAGCAGTTCTTC
.	16	.	TRBV15	TRBJ2-3	CATSRIGVGEADTQYF	TGTGCCACCAGCAGGATTGGGGTCGGCGAGGCCGATACGCAGTATTTT
.	17	.	TRBV18	TRBJ2-2	CASSPPNSRPNTGELFF	TGTGCCAGCTCACCACCGAATTCCAGGCCTAACACCGGGGAGCTGTTTTTT
.	13	.	TRBV5-8	TRBJ1-1	CASSFIPRAEAFF	TGTGCCAGCAGCTTCATCCCTCGAGCTGAAGCTTTCTTT
.	15	.	TRBV7-3	TRBJ2-1	CASSRGGTSYNEQFF	TGTGCCAGCTCCCGGGGTGGGACCTCCTACAATGAGCAGTTCTTC
.	15	.	TRBV10-1	TRBJ2-1	CASSELGVAYNEQFF	TGCGCCAGCAGTGAGTTAGGGGTGGCCTACAATGAGCAGTTCTTC
TRBD1	11	.	TRBV19	TRBJ1-2	CAGTTGTGYTF	TGTGCCGGCACGACAGGGACCGGCTACACCTTC
.	13	.	TRBV30	TRBJ1-2	CAWSSGGYYGYTF	TGTGCCTGGTCCTCGGGCGGCTACTATGGCTACACCTTC
.	11	few	TRBV18	TRBJ2-5	CASSPQETQYF	TGTGCCAGCTCACCACAAGAGACCCAGTACTTC
.	16	.	TRBV6-2/TRBV6-3	TRBJ2-1	CASSPSLRGSYNEQFF	TGTGCCAGCAGCCCTAGTTTGAGGGGGTCCTACAATGAGCAGTTCTTC
TRBD2	16	.	TRBV2	TRBJ2-1	CASSEKGLGIYNEQFF	TGTGCCAGCAGTGAAAAGGGACTAGGAATATACAATGAGCAGTTCTTC
.	16	.	TRBV9	TRBJ2-3	CASSVFGAASTDTQYF	TGTGCCAGCAGCGTTTTCGGGGCGGCTAGCACAGATACGCAGTATTTT
TRBD2	14	.	TRBV29-1	TRBJ2-1	CSTAGTSGSNEQFF	TGCAGCACCGCCGGGACTAGCGGGAGCAATGAGCAGTTCTTC
TRBD2	18	.	TRBV5-1	TRBJ2-3	CASSIGTSGRVLTDTQYF	TGCGCCAGCAGCATCGGGACTAGCGGGAGAGTTCTGACAGATACGCAGTATTTT
.	14	.	TRBV7-9	TRBJ1-2	CASSLVQGSYGYTF	TGTGCCAGCAGCTTAGTCCAGGGCAGCTATGGCTACACCTTC
.	14	.	TRBV18	TRBJ1-6	CASSPDRKNSPLHF	TGTGCCAGCTCACCGGACAGAAAAAATTCACCCCTCCACTTT
TRBD2	16	.	TRBV5-6	TRBJ2-5	CASSPWTRGHRETQYF	TGTGCCAGCAGCCCTTGGACTAGGGGCCATCGAGAGACCCAGTACTTC
TRBD1	17	once	TRBV7-3	TRBJ1-1	CASSRYPLTGHRGEAFF	TGTGCCAGCAGCCGATATCCGTTGACAGGGCACCGGGGCGAAGCTTTCTTT
.	12	.	TRBV29-1	TRBJ2-5	CSVELGVETQYF	TGCAGCGTTGAACTCGGGGTTGAGACCCAGTACTTC
TRBD1	14	.	TRBV28	TRBJ1-2	CAAQGGQGHYGYTF	TGTGCCGCACAGGGGGGCCAGGGTCACTATGGCTACACCTTC
.	15	.	TRBV14	TRBJ1-2	CASSHHSDKNYGYTF	TGTGCCAGCAGCCACCACTCCGACAAGAACTATGGCTACACCTTC
.	15	.	TRBV3-1/TRBV3-2	TRBJ1-3	CASSQDLGSGNTIYF	TGTGCCAGCAGCCAAGATTTAGGGTCTGGAAACACCATATATTTT
.	14	few	TRBV7-9	TRBJ1-4	CASSSYGTSRKLFF	TGTGCCAGCAGCTCCTACGGGACAAGTCGGAAACTGTTTTTT
.	14	.	TRBV13	TRBJ1-1	CASSLPHLNTEAFF	TGTGCCAGCAGCTTACCACACCTTAACACTGAAGCTTTCTTT
TRBD1	14	few	TRBV19	TRBJ1-1	CASSRDREGPEAFF	TGTGCCAGTAGCCGGGACAGGGAAGGGCCTGAAGCTTTCTTT
TRBD2	15	.	TRBV5-6	TRBJ2-1	CASRPTGGRYNEQFF	TGTGCCAGCAGACCTACGGGGGGGAGATATAATGAGCAGTTCTTC
.	17	.	TRBV19	TRBJ2-1	CASSRAHGHNSYNEQFF	TGTGCCAGTAGTAGGGCCCACGGACATAACTCCTACAATGAGCAGTTCTTC
TRBD2	16	.	TRBV6-8	TRBJ2-1	CAIRGLAGILSNEQFF	TGTGCCATCCGAGGACTAGCGGGGATCCTTTCTAATGAGCAGTTCTTC
.	15	.	TRBV15	TRBJ1-2	CATSRDRTEFLGRTF	TGTGCCACCAGCAGAGATAGGACAGAGTTTTTAGGCAGGACCTTC
TRBD1	15	.	TRBV4-1	TRBJ1-2	CASSLAGTGGFGYTF	TGCGCCAGCAGCCTCGCCGGGACAGGGGGATTTGGCTACACCTTC
.	14	.	TRBV19	TRBJ1-6	CASSIAGLNSPLHF	TGTGCCAGTAGTATAGCCGGGCTGAATTCACCCCTCCACTTT
.	12	.	TRBV11-3	TRBJ1-1	CASSFGGTEAFF	TGTGCCAGCAGCTTCGGGGGCACTGAAGCTTTCTTT
.	14	.	TRBV6-5	TRBJ1-1	CASGSDISNTEAFF	TGTGCCAGCGGGTCGGACATCTCGAACACTGAAGCTTTCTTT
.	13	.	TRBV7-9	TRBJ2-7	CASSGARVDEQYF	TGTGCCAGCAGCGGGGCCAGGGTTGACGAGCAGTACTTC
TRBD1	15	once	TRBV6-5	TRBJ1-5	CASCYTGAITQPQHF	TGTGCCAGCTGTTATACAGGGGCAATAACTCAGCCCCAGCATTTT
.	15	.	TRBV11-3	TRBJ2-7	CASSLAGLISYEQYF	TGTGCCAGCAGCTTAGCCGGCCTCATCTCCTACGAGCAGTACTTC
TRBD2	15	.	TRBV5-1	TRBJ2-1	CASSQGTSGGNEQFF	TGCGCCAGCAGCCAAGGGACTAGCGGGGGAAATGAGCAGTTCTTC
.	13	.	TRBV11-3	TRBJ2-5	CASSFQYQETQYF	TGTGCCAGCAGCTTCCAGTACCAAGAGACCCAGTACTTC
.	11	.	TRBV30	TRBJ2-3	CAWGITDTQYF	TGTGCCTGGGGCATCACAGATACGCAGTATTTT
TRBD2	13	.	TRBV2	TRBJ2-1	CASSLSGIGEQFF	TGTGCCAGCAGCCTTAGCGGGATAGGTGAGCAGTTCTTC
TRBD2	15	.	TRBV7-2	TRBJ2-3	CATTSGGARWDTQYF	TGTGCCACTACTAGCGGGGGGGCCCGTTGGGATACGCAGTATTTT